What follows are 30 T cell receptor beta chains derived from one specimen sequenced in a study of PD-L1 blockade in urothelial cancer. Time point described: pretreatment peripheral blood. The repertoire was sequenced with immunoSEQ multiplex PCR; TCRdb's copy has only in-frame clones and lacks some. The sample has roughly 95,000 clones, around 90% seen once. Material: PBMCs, obtained around atezolizumab (anti-PD-L1) treatment. These receptors originate from a man aged 60 to 69 with urothelial cancer.

The rearrangement uses TRBV6-5 and TRBJ1-4; 8 nucleotides match TRBD1. CDR3 size: 14 residues. CDR1 MNHEY and CDR2 SVGAGI come from the germline V gene. Trimming cost V 5 bases and J 8 bases; bases outside gene matches: 7. CDR3 sequence reads: CASSAPGQDEKLFF. CDR3 DNA sequence: TGTGCCAGCAGTGCTCCGGGACAGGACGAAAAACTGTTTTTT.

The chain carries TRBV29-1 and TRBJ2-7; weak D call: TRBD1 (5 bases). The germline V gene has CDR1 SQVTM and CDR2 ANQGSEA. V was pared by 4 bases and J by 0 bases, with 7 bases between. This CDR3 comprises 12 residues. CDR3 bases: TGCAGCGTTGGACAGTCCTCCTACGAGCAGTACTTC. Residues: CSVGQSSYEQYF.

The chain is built from TRBV27 and TRBJ1-1; TRBD1 is a possible D gene (6 bases). This CDR3 contains 13 residues. Between the trimmed V and J ends, which lost 6 bases and 5 bases, there was a span of 13 bases. Germline V gene lookup returns CDR1 MNHEY and CDR2 SMNVEV (reference sequence). DNA of the CDR3: TGTGCCAGCAGATACTCAAGGGGGACTGAAGCTTTCTTT. This codes for CASRYSRGTEAFF.

The CDR3 DNA follows: TGCGCCAGCAGCTTGGGGGCAGGTGCTAATGAGCAGTTCTTC. Protein sequence: CASSLGAGANEQFF. The rearrangement links TRBV5-1 to TRBJ2-1; no firm D call. There are 14 residues in the CDR3. V shed 0 bases and J shed 7 bases, with 11 bases lying between them. CDR1 and CDR2 (germline): SGHRS, YFSETQ. Using reference TRBV5-1 and TRBJ2-1 for the parts outside the CDR3, the full variable domain is KAGVTQTPRYLIKTRGQQVTLSCSPISGHRSVSWYQQTPGQGLQFLFEYFSETQRNKGNFPGRFSGRQFSNSRSEMNVSTLELGDSALYLCASSLGAGANEQFFGPGTRLTVL.

The chain joins TRBV11-1 to TRBJ2-1, with TRBD1 matching over 9 bases. CDR1 is SGHAT and CDR2 is FQDESV in the germline V gene (reference sequence). The CDR3 has 15 residues. With V trimmed by 4 bases and J by 5 bases, 6 bases remained unmatched. Written as DNA, the CDR3 is TGTGCCAGCAGCTCGGACAGGGGTACGCACAATGAGCAGTTCTTC. Protein sequence: CASSSDRGTHNEQFF. The variable domain in full, with the rest retrieved from reference TRBV11-1 and TRBJ2-1, is EAEVAQSPRYKITEKSQAVAFWCDPISGHATLYWYRQILGQGPELLVQFQDESVVDDSQLPKDRFSAERLKGVDSTLKIQPAELGDSAMYLCASSSDRGTHNEQFFGPGTRLTVL.

This chain uses TRBV7-3 with TRBJ2-3; 7 bases match TRBD1. V shed 2 bases and J 0 bases; nucleotides not matched to a gene: 5. The CDR3 spans 16 residues. Germline assignment: CDR1 SGHTA and CDR2 FQGTGA. The CDR3 loop reads CASSLDGTVSTDTQYF. The CDR3 DNA reads TGTGCCAGCAGCTTAGACGGGACAGTCAGCACAGATACGCAGTATTTT.

This chain uses TRBV5-1 with TRBJ2-1; 7 positions agree with TRBD2. The CDR3 contains 15 residues. V was clipped by 0 bases and J by 4 bases; unmatched bases: 4. Germline assignment: CDR1 SGHRS and CDR2 YFSETQ. CDR3 sequence: CASSLAPSGYNEQFF. The DNA of the CDR3 is TGCGCCAGCAGCTTGGCCCCTAGCGGATACAATGAGCAGTTCTTC.

This clone was counted a few times. The chain joins TRBV7-6 to TRBJ2-7; D is possibly TRBD1 (5 bases). The germline gives CDR1 SGHVS, CDR2 FNYEAQ. The CDR3 covers 13 residues. Deletions cut 1 base from V and 4 bases from J, with 8 bases between. The chain's CDR3 is CASSLGQKYEQYF. CDR3 bases: TGTGCCAGCAGCTTAGGACAGAAATACGAGCAGTACTTC.

The V gene is TRBV5-1, the J gene TRBJ2-1; TRBD2 is a possible D gene (7 bases). The CDR3 is 15 amino acids. With 2 bases removed from V and 7 bases from J, the gap between germline ends came to 16 bases. Germline CDR1 SGHRS, CDR2 YFSETQ. The chain's CDR3 is CASSFVLGGDNEQFF. CDR3 coding DNA: TGCGCCAGCAGCTTCGTTCTAGGGGGGGATAATGAGCAGTTCTTC.

CDR3 protein: CASSLAENQPQHF. The CDR3 coding sequence is TGCGCCAGCAGCTTGGCAGAAAATCAGCCCCAGCATTTT. The chain has TRBV5-1 and TRBJ1-5; D gene uncertain. The CDR3 consists of 13 residues. The V end lost 0 bases, the J end lost 4 bases, and 5 bases lay between the germline ends. CDR1 and CDR2 (germline): SGHRS, YFSETQ.

The sample holds one count of this clone. The chain recombines TRBV29-1 with TRBJ1-5, with D unclear. The germline V gene has CDR1 SQVTM and CDR2 ANQGSEA. The CDR3 is 13 residues long. V was cut by 0 bases and J by 6 bases, with 9 bases left in between. The CDR3 is CSVEDHEGQPQHF. Written as DNA, the CDR3 is TGCAGCGTTGAAGATCATGAGGGTCAGCCCCAGCATTTT.

The chain has TRBV15 and TRBJ2-2; 7 bases line up with TRBD1. Unmatched junction bases numbered 6, after V lost 8 bases and J lost 0 bases. The CDR3 loop spans 15 amino acids. Germline V gene sequence: CDR1 LNHNV, CDR2 YYDKDF (reference sequence). The CDR3 protein is CATRKGQPNTGELFF. The CDR3 nucleotides are TGTGCCACCCGTAAGGGACAGCCGAACACCGGGGAGCTGTTTTTT.

The rearrangement links TRBV9 to TRBJ2-1; D might be TRBD1 (5 bases). V lost 0 bases, J lost 8 bases, and 15 bases lay in between. Germline-derived CDR1 and CDR2 are SGDLS and YYNGEE. The CDR3 is 15 residues long. CDR3 coding DNA: TGTGCCAGCAGCGTAGTGACAGATCTCCCCCATGAGCAGTTCTTC. This sequence encodes CASSVVTDLPHEQFF. The full variable domain, rest sourced from reference TRBV9 and TRBJ2-1, is DSGVTQTPKHLITATGQRVTLRCSPRSGDLSVYWYQQSLDQGLQFLIQYYNGEERAKGNILERFSAQQFPDLHSELNLSSLELGDSALYFCASSVVTDLPHEQFFGPGTRLTVL.

The chain links TRBV18 to TRBJ1-4; 8 bases are shared with TRBD1. In germline, CDR1 is KGHSH, CDR2 LQKENI. After removal of 6 bases from V and 7 bases from J, the junction contained 10 bases not matched to a gene. There are 15 residues in the CDR3. The CDR3 coding sequence is TGTGCCAGCTCCTTACTGGACAGGGAAGGTGAAAAACTGTTTTTT. Translated, it gives CASSLLDREGEKLFF.

The genes are TRBV14 and TRBJ2-1; TRBD2 matches at 8 bases. V gave up 3 bases and J gave up 9 bases; unmatched junction bases: 10. This CDR3 spans 15 amino acids. CDR1 SGHDN and CDR2 FVKESK come from the germline V gene. This CDR3 reads CASSQPIGLAAEQFF. As DNA, the CDR3 is TGTGCCAGCAGCCAGCCAATAGGACTAGCTGCTGAGCAGTTCTTC.

The chain couples TRBV18 to TRBJ2-5; D possibly corresponds to TRBD1 (5 bases). The CDR3 consists of 14 residues. The germline V and J ends were trimmed by 3 bases and 5 bases, with 13 bases remaining between them. Looked up from germline, CDR1 is KGHSH and CDR2 is LQKENI. Here the CDR3 DNA reads TGTGCCAGCTCACCTCCGGCAGGGATGGAGACCCAGTACTTC. Translating it yields CASSPPAGMETQYF.

This clone was recorded once. The chain carries TRBV11-3 and TRBJ1-5, with TRBD1 identical over 8 bases. There are 15 residues in the CDR3. The germline gives CDR1 SGHNT, CDR2 YENEEA. Unmatched junction bases numbered 0, after V lost 1 base and J lost 1 base. The CDR3 reads CASSLGQGSNQPQHF. For the CDR3, the DNA is TGTGCCAGCAGCTTAGGACAGGGGAGCAATCAGCCCCAGCATTTT.

This clone was counted once. The chain combines TRBV9 with TRBJ2-1, with D uncertain. CDR1 and CDR2 from the germline V gene are SGDLS and YYNGEE. The ends were cut back, 1 base at V and 3 bases at J, with 11 bases in the middle. The CDR3 totals 15 residues. CDR3 sequence reads: CASSVSSPGYNEQFF. The CDR3 DNA reads as TGTGCCAGCAGCGTATCGTCCCCGGGCTACAATGAGCAGTTCTTC.

J is TRBJ2-1 and V is TRBV11-2, with 16 bases aligning to TRBD2. The CDR3 runs to 19 residues. With V trimmed by 1 base and J by 2 bases, 5 bases remained unmatched. Germline CDR1 and CDR2: SGHAT and FQNNGV. CDR3 coding DNA: TGTGCCAGCAGCTTAGTGGGACTAGCGGGGGGGGGCACCTACAATGAGCAGTTCTTC. Its translation is CASSLVGLAGGGTYNEQFF.

This clone was counted a single time. This chain joins TRBV30 and TRBJ1-1, with 9 bases that match TRBD1. This CDR3 has 15 residues. V lost 2 bases, J lost 5 bases, and 9 bases stayed unmatched. Per the germline V gene, CDR1 is GTSNPN and CDR2 is SVGIG (reference sequence). CDR3 amino acids: CAWSFGDREVTEAFF. The CDR3 DNA sequence: TGTGCCTGGAGTTTTGGGGACAGGGAAGTGACTGAAGCTTTCTTT. The full variable domain, in which reference TRBV30 and TRBJ1-1 provide the parts outside the CDR3, is SQTIHQWPATLVQPVGSPLSLECTVEGTSNPNLYWYRQAAGRGLQLLFYSVGIGQISSEVPQNLSASRPQDRQFILSSKKLLLSDSGFYLCAWSFGDREVTEAFFGQGTRLTVV.

This clone was counted once. A read error may produce the germline difference seen at one junction end. The rearrangement links TRBV18 to TRBJ2-2, with 8 bases identical to TRBD2. Germline loops: CDR1 KGHSH, CDR2 LQKENI. CDR3 length equals 17 residues. CDR3 nucleotide sequence: TGTGCCAGCTCACCCCGCGAGGCGGGGGGCCACACTGGGGAGCTGTTTTTT. This gives the protein CASSPREAGGHTGELFF. Full variable domain (outside the CDR3, taken from reference TRBV18 and TRBJ2-2): NAGVMQNPRHLVRRRGQEARLRCSPMKGHSHVYWYRQLPEEGLKFMVYLQKENIIDESGMPKERFSAEFPKEGPSILRIQQVVRGDSAAYFCASSPREAGGHTGELFFGEGSRLTVL.

This clone has just a few counts. The CDR3 nucleotides read TGTGCCAGCTCACCGATTGAGCCCAGGGGTGACACTGAAGCTTTCTTT. This encodes CASSPIEPRGDTEAFF. The chain recombines TRBV18 with TRBJ1-1, with D possibly being TRBD1 (6 bases). CDR3 length: 16 amino acids. V was cut by 3 bases and J by 3 bases, with 17 bases left in between. CDR1 is KGHSH and CDR2 is LQKENI in the germline V gene.

With respect to this clone: The sample holds other DNA sequences that translate to the same CDR3. This chain links TRBV28 with TRBJ2-7; D is possibly TRBD2 (5 bases). The germline CDR1 and CDR2 sequences are MDHEN and SYDVKM. V dropped 2 bases and J dropped 3 bases, with 5 bases sitting between them. There are 12 residues in the CDR3. The CDR3 sequence: CASSLGGYEQYF. In DNA, the CDR3 is TGTGCCAGCAGTTTAGGAGGCTACGAGCAGTACTTC.

The chain recombines TRBV5-1 with TRBJ2-2, with D tentatively TRBD2 (6 bases). The CDR3 loop spans 15 amino acids. CDR1 and CDR2 (germline): SGHRS, YFSETQ. V was cut by 2 bases and J by 3 bases, with 11 bases left in between. CDR3 nucleotides: TGCGCCAGCAGCTTACCCGGGAGTGACACCGGGGAGCTGTTTTTT. Translated: CASSLPGSDTGELFF.

The rearrangement uses TRBV5-1 and TRBJ2-7; D not resolved. CDR1 SGHRS and CDR2 YFSETQ come from the germline V gene. The CDR3 runs to 14 residues. Trimming took 0 bases from V and 0 from J, leaving 7 bases between them. CDR3 nucleotides: TGCGCCAGCAGCTTGGGTTCCAGCTCCTACGAGCAGTACTTC. It yields the protein CASSLGSSSYEQYF.

This chain joins TRBV27 and TRBJ2-1; the D gene is possibly TRBD2 (6 bases). This CDR3 spans 14 amino acids. Per the germline V gene, CDR1 is MNHEY and CDR2 is SMNVEV (reference sequence). V was pared by 8 bases and J by 4 bases, with 15 bases between. Here the CDR3 reads CASFRRAPYNEQFF. The DNA for the CDR3 is TGTGCCAGCTTCCGGAGGGCGCCGTACAATGAGCAGTTCTTC.

The J gene is TRBJ2-2, the V gene TRBV7-2; 9 positions agree with TRBD2. The V and J ends lost 5 bases and 5 bases, in that order; junction bases with no gene match: 6. The CDR3 consists of 15 residues. Germline CDR1 and CDR2: SGHTA and FQGNSA. In DNA form, the CDR3 reads TGTGCCAGCAGCCCCTCCAGCGGGGGGACCGGGGAGCTGTTTTTT. Its protein is CASSPSSGGTGELFF.

Written as DNA, the CDR3 is TGTGCCAGCTCTTTGCCGGGACAGGCTGACAATGAGCAGTTCTTC. Its translation is CASSLPGQADNEQFF. This chain joins TRBV28 and TRBJ2-1; 8 bases line up with TRBD1. There are 15 residues in the CDR3. J gave up 5 bases and V 8 bases, and 11 bases lay outside the gene matches. Germline-derived CDR1 and CDR2 are MDHEN and SYDVKM.

The chain is built from TRBV6-1 and TRBJ2-7, with 9 bases that match TRBD2. The V gene's germline CDR1 is MNHNS and CDR2 SASEGT. J gave up 5 bases and V 3 bases, and 8 bases lay outside the gene matches. The CDR3 has 15 residues. The CDR3 reads CASSDLAGPGDEQYF. The CDR3 nucleotides read TGTGCCAGCAGTGATCTAGCGGGACCCGGGGACGAGCAGTACTTC.

This clone has a handful of counts. The genes are TRBV6-5 and TRBJ1-2; a weak D match, TRBD1 (6 bases). The V and J ends lost 6 bases and 8 bases respectively, with 16 bases between them. The CDR3 sequence is 13 residues long. CDR1 is MNHEY, CDR2 SVGAGI, per germline. In DNA, the CDR3 is TGTGCCAGCAGACCTTCGAGGGGGGGAGGCTACACCTTC. Protein sequence: CASRPSRGGGYTF.